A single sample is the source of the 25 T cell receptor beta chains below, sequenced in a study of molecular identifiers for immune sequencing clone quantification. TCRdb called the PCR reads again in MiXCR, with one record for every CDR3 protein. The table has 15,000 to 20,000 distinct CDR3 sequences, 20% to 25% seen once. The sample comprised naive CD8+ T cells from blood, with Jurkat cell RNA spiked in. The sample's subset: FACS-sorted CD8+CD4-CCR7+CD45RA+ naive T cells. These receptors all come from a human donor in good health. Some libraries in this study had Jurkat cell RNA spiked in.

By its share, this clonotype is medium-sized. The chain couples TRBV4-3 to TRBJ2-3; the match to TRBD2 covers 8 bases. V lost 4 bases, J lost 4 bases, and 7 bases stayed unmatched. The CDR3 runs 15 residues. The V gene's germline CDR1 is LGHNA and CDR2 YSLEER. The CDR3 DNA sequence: TGCGCCAGCAGCCTAGCGGGACGGGACGCAGATACGCAGTATTTT. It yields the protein CASSLAGRDADTQYF.

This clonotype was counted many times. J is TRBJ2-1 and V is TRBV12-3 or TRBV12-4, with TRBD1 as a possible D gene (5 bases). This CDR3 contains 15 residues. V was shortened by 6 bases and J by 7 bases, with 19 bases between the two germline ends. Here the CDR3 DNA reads TGTGCCAGCAGACCTGGTCTACCCAAGGGGAATGAGCAGTTCTTC. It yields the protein CASRPGLPKGNEQFF.

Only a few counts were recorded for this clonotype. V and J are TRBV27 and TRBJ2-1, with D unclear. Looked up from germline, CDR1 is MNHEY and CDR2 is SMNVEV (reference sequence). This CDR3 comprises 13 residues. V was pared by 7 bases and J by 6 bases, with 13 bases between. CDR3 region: CASTHPKVNEQFF. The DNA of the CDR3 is TGTGCCAGCACCCACCCAAAAGTCAATGAGCAGTTCTTC.

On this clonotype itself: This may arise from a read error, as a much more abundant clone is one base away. The chain's CDR3 is CASRDLAGWGQSGQFF. CDR3 sequence (DNA): TGTGCCAGCAGAGACCTAGCGGGGTGGGGACAGAGTGGGCAGTTCTTC. J is TRBJ2-1 and V is TRBV12-3 or TRBV12-4; 9 nucleotides line up with TRBD2. The CDR3 is made up of 16 amino acids. J lost 12 bases, V lost 6 bases, and 18 bases had no gene match.

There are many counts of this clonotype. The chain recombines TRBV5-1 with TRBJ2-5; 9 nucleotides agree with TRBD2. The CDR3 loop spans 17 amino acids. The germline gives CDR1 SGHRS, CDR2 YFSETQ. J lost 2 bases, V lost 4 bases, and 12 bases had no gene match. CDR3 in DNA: TGCGCCAGCAGCCCTACCCTACTAGCGGGTTTACAAGAGACCCAGTACTTC. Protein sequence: CASSPTLLAGLQETQYF.

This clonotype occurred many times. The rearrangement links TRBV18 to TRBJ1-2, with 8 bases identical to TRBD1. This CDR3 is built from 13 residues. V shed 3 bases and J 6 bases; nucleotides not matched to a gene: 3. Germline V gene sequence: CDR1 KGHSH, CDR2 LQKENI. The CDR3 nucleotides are TGTGCCAGCTCACCGGCAGGGGGCAATGGCTACACCTTC. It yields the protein CASSPAGGNGYTF. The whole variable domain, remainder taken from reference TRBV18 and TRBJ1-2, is NAGVMQNPRHLVRRRGQEARLRCSPMKGHSHVYWYRQLPEEGLKFMVYLQKENIIDESGMPKERFSAEFPKEGPSILRIQQVVRGDSAAYFCASSPAGGNGYTFGSGTRLTVV.

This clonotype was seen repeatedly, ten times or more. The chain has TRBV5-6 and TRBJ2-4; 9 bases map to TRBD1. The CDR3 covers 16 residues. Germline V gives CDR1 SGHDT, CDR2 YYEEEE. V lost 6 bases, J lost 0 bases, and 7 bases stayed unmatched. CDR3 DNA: TGTGCCAGCACCGCCGGGACAGGGCTAGCCAAAAACATTCAGTACTTC. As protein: CASTAGTGLAKNIQYF. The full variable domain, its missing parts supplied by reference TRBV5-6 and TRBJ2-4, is DAGVTQSPTHLIKTRGQQVTLRCSPKSGHDTVSWYQQALGQGPQFIFQYYEEEERQRGNFPDRFSGHQFPNYSSELNVNALLLGDSALYLCASTAGTGLAKNIQYFGAGTRLSVL.

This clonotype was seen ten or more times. The DNA for the CDR3 is TGCAGTGCTAGAGAAGGTGGGGTCTTAGACGAGCAGTACTTC. Residues: CSAREGGVLDEQYF. This chain connects TRBV20-1 to TRBJ2-7; D uncertain. Germline V lookup: CDR1 DFQATT, CDR2 SNEGSKA (reference sequence). The V and J ends lost 0 bases and 5 bases respectively, with 14 bases between them. This CDR3 spans 14 amino acids.

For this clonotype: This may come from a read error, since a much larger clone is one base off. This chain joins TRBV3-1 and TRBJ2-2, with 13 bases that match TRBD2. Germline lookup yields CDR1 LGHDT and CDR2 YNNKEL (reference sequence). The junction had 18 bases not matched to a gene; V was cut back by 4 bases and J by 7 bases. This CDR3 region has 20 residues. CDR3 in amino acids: CASSLKPLGLAGRTNGELFF. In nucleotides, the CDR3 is TGTGCCAGCAGCCTCAAACCTCTGGGACTAGCGGGACGAACCAACGGGGAGCTGTTTTTT.

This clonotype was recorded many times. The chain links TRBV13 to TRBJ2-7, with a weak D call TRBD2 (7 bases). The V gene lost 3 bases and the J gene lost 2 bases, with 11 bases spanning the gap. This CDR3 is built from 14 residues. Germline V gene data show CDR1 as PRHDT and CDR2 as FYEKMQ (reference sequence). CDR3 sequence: CASSFGGQTYEQYF. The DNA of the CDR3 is TGTGCCAGCAGCTTCGGGGGGCAGACCTACGAGCAGTACTTC.

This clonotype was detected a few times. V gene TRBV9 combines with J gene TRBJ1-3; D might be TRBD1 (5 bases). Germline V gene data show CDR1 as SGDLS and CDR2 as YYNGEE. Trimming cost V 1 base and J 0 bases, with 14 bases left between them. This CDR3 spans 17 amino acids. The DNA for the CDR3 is TGTGCCAGCAGCGTATCCCGGGACGGAACCTCTGGAAACACCATATATTTT. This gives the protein CASSVSRDGTSGNTIYF.

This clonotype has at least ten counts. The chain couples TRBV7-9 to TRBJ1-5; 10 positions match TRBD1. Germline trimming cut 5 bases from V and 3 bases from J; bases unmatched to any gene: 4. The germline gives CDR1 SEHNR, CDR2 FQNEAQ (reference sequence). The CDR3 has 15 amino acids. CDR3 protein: CASSPDRGNNQPQHF. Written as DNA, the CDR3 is TGTGCCAGCAGCCCGGACAGGGGGAACAATCAGCCCCAGCATTTT.

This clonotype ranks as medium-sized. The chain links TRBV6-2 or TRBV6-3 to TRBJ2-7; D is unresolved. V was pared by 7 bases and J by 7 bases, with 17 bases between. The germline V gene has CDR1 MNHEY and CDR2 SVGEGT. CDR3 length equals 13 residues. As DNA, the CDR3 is TGTGCCAGCAATGACCACGGTGGATGGGAGCAGTACTTC. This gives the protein CASNDHGGWEQYF.

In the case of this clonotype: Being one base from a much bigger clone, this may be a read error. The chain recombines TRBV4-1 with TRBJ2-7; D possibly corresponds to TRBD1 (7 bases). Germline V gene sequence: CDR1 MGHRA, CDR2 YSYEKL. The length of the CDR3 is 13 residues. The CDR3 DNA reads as TGCGCCAGCAGCTCTGGAGGGGGCTACAAGCAGTACTTC. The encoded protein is CASSSGGGYKQYF.

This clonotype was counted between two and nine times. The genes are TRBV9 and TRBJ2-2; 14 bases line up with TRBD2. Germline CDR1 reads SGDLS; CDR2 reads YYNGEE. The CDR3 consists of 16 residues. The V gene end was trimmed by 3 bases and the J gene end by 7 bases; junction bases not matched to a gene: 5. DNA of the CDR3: TGTGCCAGCAGCGAACGACTAGCGGGAGGGCTCGGGGAGCTGTTTTTT. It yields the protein CASSERLAGGLGELFF. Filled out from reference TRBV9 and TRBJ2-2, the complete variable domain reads DSGVTQTPKHLITATGQRVTLRCSPRSGDLSVYWYQQSLDQGLQFLIQYYNGEERAKGNILERFSAQQFPDLHSELNLSSLELGDSALYFCASSERLAGGLGELFFGEGSRLTVL.

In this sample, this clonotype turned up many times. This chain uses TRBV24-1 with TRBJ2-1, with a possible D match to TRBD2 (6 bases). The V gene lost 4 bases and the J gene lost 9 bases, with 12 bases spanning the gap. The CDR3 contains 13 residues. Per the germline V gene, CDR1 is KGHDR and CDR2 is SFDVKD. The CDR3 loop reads CATSEGPGGEQFF. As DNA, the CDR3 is TGTGCCACCAGTGAAGGGCCCGGGGGTGAGCAGTTCTTC.

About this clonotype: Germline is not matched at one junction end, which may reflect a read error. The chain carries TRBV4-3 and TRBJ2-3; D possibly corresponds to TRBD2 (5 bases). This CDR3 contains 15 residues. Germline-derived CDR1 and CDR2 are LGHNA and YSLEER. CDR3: CASSQGDYRTNTQYF. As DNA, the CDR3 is TGCGCCAGCAGCCAAGGCGACTATCGCACAAATACGCAGTATTTT.

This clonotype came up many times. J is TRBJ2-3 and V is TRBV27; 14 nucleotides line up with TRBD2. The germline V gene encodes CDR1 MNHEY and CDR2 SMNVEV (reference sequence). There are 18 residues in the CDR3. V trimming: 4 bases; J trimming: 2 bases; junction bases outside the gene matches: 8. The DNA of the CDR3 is TGTGCCAGCAGTTCATCGGGACTAGCGGGAGCTCTCACAGATACGCAGTATTTT. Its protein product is CASSSSGLAGALTDTQYF.

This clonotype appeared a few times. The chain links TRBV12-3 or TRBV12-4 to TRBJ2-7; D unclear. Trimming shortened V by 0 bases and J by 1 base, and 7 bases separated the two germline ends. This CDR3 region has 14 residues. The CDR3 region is CASSLAGPSYEQYF. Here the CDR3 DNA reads TGTGCCAGCAGTTTAGCAGGGCCATCCTACGAGCAGTACTTC.

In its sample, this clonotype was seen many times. The CDR3 loop reads CASFLGPYTEAFF. DNA for the CDR3: TGTGCCAGCTTCCTAGGGCCATACACTGAAGCTTTCTTT. This rearrangement joins TRBV28 to TRBJ1-1; D uncertain. This CDR3 has 13 amino acids. Germline assignment: CDR1 MDHEN and CDR2 SYDVKM. V shed 8 bases and J shed 3 bases, with 13 bases lying between them.

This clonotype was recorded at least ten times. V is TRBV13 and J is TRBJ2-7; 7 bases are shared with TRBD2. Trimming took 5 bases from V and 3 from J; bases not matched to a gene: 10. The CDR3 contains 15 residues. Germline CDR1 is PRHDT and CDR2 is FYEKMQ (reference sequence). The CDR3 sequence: CASSLASSGNYEQYF. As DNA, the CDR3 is TGTGCCAGCAGCCTAGCCTCCAGCGGGAACTACGAGCAGTACTTC.

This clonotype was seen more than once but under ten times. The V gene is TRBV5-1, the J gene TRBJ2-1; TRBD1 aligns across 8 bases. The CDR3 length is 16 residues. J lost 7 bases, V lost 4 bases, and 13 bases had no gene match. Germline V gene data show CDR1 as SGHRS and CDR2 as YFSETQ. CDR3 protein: CASSDRQGIGKNEQFF. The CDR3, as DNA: TGCGCCAGCAGCGACAGACAGGGGATCGGAAAGAATGAGCAGTTCTTC.

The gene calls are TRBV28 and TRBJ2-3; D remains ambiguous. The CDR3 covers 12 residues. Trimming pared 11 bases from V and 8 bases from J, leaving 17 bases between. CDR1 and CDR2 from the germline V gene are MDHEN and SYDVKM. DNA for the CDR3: TGTGCCCTGGGCGACCTTCAGTTTACGCAGTATTTT. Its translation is CALGDLQFTQYF.

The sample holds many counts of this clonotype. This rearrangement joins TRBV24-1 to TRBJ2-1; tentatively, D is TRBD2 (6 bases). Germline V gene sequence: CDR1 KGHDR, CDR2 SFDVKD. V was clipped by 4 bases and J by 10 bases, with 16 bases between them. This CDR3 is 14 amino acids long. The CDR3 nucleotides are TGTGCCACCAGTGAATGGGGCGGGGCCCGGGAGCAGTTCTTC. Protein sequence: CATSEWGGAREQFF.

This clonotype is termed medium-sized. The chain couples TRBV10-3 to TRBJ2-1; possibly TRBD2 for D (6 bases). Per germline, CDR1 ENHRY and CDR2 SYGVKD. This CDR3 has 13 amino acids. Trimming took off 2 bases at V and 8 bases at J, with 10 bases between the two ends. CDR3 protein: CAISEPSGDEQFF. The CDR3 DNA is TGTGCCATCAGTGAGCCCTCGGGAGATGAGCAGTTCTTC.